The 26 T cell receptor beta chains listed next were all sequenced from one sample in a study of vaccination effects on CD4 cells after COVID-19. No antigen has been assigned to these receptors. Researchers isolated CD4+ T cells once 9 to 11 days of culture had elapsed. Participants were vaccinated with two doses of either the BNT162b2 or mRNA-1273 vaccine. Sequenced by immunoSEQ multiplex PCR; TCRdb stores in-frame clones only, minus some. The repertoire has about 66,000 clones, roughly four fifths of them found once; the top ten carry 2.4%. The sequencing here drew on CD4+ T cells from PBMCs cultured without peptide, taken after COVID-19 vaccination. The receptors derive from a human donor who received a COVID-19 vaccine.

The chain couples TRBV6-1 to TRBJ1-5; D uncertain. The V gene lost 1 base and the J gene lost 4 bases, with 5 bases spanning the gap. The CDR3 length is 13 residues. Looked up from germline, CDR1 is MNHNS and CDR2 is SASEGT. CDR3 bases: TGTGCCAGCAGTGAAGGGTTTAATCAGCCCCAGCATTTT. Its protein is CASSEGFNQPQHF.

The chain recombines TRBV7-3 with TRBJ2-1; 11 positions match TRBD2. Germline lookup yields CDR1 SGHTA and CDR2 FQGTGA. Trimming at V came to 4 bases and at J to 6 bases, leaving 8 bases not matched to a gene. This CDR3 has 16 residues. For the CDR3, the DNA is TGTGCCAGCAGCTATAGCGGGGGGGCCTTACTCAATGAGCAGTTCTTC. It encodes CASSYSGGALLNEQFF.

The V and J genes are TRBV28 and TRBJ1-2, with D perhaps TRBD1 (6 bases). Between the trimmed V and J ends, which lost 4 bases and 5 bases, there was a span of 23 bases. CDR3 size: 17 residues. Germline values: CDR1 MDHEN, CDR2 SYDVKM. CDR3: CASSWGGAGRYPYGYTF. The CDR3 DNA sequence: TGTGCCAGCAGTTGGGGGGGGGCCGGGCGGTATCCATATGGCTACACCTTC.

The genes are TRBV19 and TRBJ1-6, with 11 bases aligning to TRBD1. The CDR3 is 15 amino acids. J gave up 9 bases and V 8 bases, and 9 bases lay outside the gene matches. The V gene's germline CDR1 is LNHDA and CDR2 SQIVND (reference sequence). The CDR3, as DNA: TGTGCCAGTTCTCCGACCGGACAGGGGGCTTCACCCCTCCACTTT. Translation: CASSPTGQGASPLHF.

The V call is TRBV5-1, the J call TRBJ1-2; the D is unclear. The CDR3 runs 13 residues. CDR1 and CDR2 from the germline V gene are SGHRS and YFSETQ. Trimming pared 5 bases from V and 3 bases from J, leaving 11 bases between. The CDR3: CASSPDGDYGYTF. CDR3 DNA: TGCGCCAGCAGTCCGGACGGAGACTATGGCTACACCTTC.

V is TRBV4-1 and J is TRBJ2-1, with D possibly matching TRBD2 (5 bases). There are 14 residues in the CDR3. Trimming took off 1 base at V and 4 bases at J, with 8 bases between the two ends. Per the germline V gene, CDR1 is MGHRA and CDR2 is YSYEKL. CDR3 loop: CASSQGGAYNEQFF. The CDR3 DNA reads as TGCGCCAGCAGCCAAGGGGGAGCGTACAATGAGCAGTTCTTC.

V is TRBV7-8 and J is TRBJ1-5; D might be TRBD1 (5 bases). Trimming shortened V by 3 bases and J by 7 bases, and 19 bases separated the two germline ends. The CDR3 extends over 16 amino acids. Germline V gene lookup returns CDR1 SGHVS and CDR2 FQNEAQ. The CDR3 nucleotides are TGTGCCAGCAGCTTGGGGTATAGGGACGGCGCGCAGCCCCAGCATTTT. As protein: CASSLGYRDGAQPQHF.

The chain recombines TRBV19 with TRBJ2-5; perhaps TRBD2 as D (5 bases). Trimming took off 3 bases at V and 4 bases at J, with 24 bases between the two ends. The CDR3 extends over 18 amino acids. Germline V CDR1 and CDR2: LNHDA, SQIVND (reference sequence). This chain's CDR3 is CASSIYHLPTSFSETQYF. CDR3 sequence (DNA): TGTGCCAGTAGTATTTACCACCTCCCAACTAGTTTCTCAGAGACCCAGTACTTC. Drawing the rest from reference TRBV19 and TRBJ2-5, the complete variable domain is DGGITQSPKYLFRKEGQNVTLSCEQNLNHDAMYWYRQDPGQGLRLIYYSQIVNDFQKGDIAEGYSVSREKKESFPLTVTSAQKNPTAFYLCASSIYHLPTSFSETQYFGPGTRLLVL.

This clone was detected a few times. The rearrangement joins TRBV7-2 to TRBJ1-5; possibly TRBD1 for D (6 bases). The V end was cut by 4 bases, the J end by 7 bases, with 11 bases between. CDR1 SGHTA and CDR2 FQGNSA come from the germline V gene. This CDR3 contains 13 residues. CDR3 DNA sequence: TGTGCCAGCAGCTATGGACAGTCCCAGCCCCAGCATTTT. Translating gives CASSYGQSQPQHF.

V and J are TRBV5-1 and TRBJ1-2, with D hard to call. V was shortened by 1 base and J by 7 bases, with 14 bases between the two germline ends. Germline V gene data show CDR1 as SGHRS and CDR2 as YFSETQ. The CDR3 runs to 14 residues. The CDR3 coding sequence is TGCGCCAGCAGCTTGATGGGCCCTCAACGTGGCTACACCTTC. It encodes CASSLMGPQRGYTF.

This sequence joins TRBV20-1 and TRBJ1-2; perhaps TRBD1 as D (5 bases). Deletions cut 3 bases from V and 4 bases from J, with 15 bases between. This CDR3 spans 14 amino acids. Germline V lookup: CDR1 DFQATT, CDR2 SNEGSKA (reference sequence). Here the CDR3 DNA reads TGCAGTGCTAGTGACCAAGGGGAGAGCTATGGCTACACCTTC. Translation gives CSASDQGESYGYTF.

The rearrangement uses TRBV5-1 and TRBJ2-4; the match to TRBD2 covers 10 bases. Germline lookup yields CDR1 SGHRS and CDR2 YFSETQ. This CDR3 has 17 residues. Trimming cost V 2 bases and J 8 bases; bases outside gene matches: 13. The CDR3 loop is CASSFGPSGGSEYIQYF. As DNA, the CDR3 is TGCGCCAGCAGCTTCGGTCCTAGCGGGGGCTCCGAGTACATTCAGTACTTC. Based on the CDR3 plus reference TRBV5-1 and TRBJ2-4, the full variable domain is KAGVTQTPRYLIKTRGQQVTLSCSPISGHRSVSWYQQTPGQGLQFLFEYFSETQRNKGNFPGRFSGRQFSNSRSEMNVSTLELGDSALYLCASSFGPSGGSEYIQYFGAGTRLSVL.

V and J are TRBV14 and TRBJ2-2; perhaps TRBD1 as D (8 bases). V was trimmed by 6 bases and J by 9 bases, leaving 29 bases between them. The CDR3 spans 18 residues. Germline-derived CDR1 and CDR2 are SGHDN and FVKESK. CDR3 coding DNA: TGTGCCAGCAGTCGGGACAGGCGGGCCGGCGGGGGATCCAGGGAGCTGTTTTTT. Amino acid sequence: CASSRDRRAGGGSRELFF.

The chain joins TRBV3-1 (or the pseudogene TRBV3-2) to TRBJ2-4; 10 bases agree with TRBD1. There are 18 residues in the CDR3. Germline trimming cut 6 bases from V and 3 bases from J; bases unmatched to any gene: 14. The germline V gene encodes CDR1 LGHDT and CDR2 YNNKEL (reference sequence). The CDR3 sequence is CASSHYGTGARSKNIQYF. The CDR3 coding sequence is TGTGCCAGCAGTCATTATGGGACAGGGGCGCGGAGCAAAAACATTCAGTACTTC.

The V gene is TRBV3-1 (or the pseudogene TRBV3-2), the J gene TRBJ2-5; D unclear. The germline V gene has CDR1 LGHDT and CDR2 YNNKEL (reference sequence). V was clipped by 1 base and J by 2 bases, with 11 bases between them. This CDR3 region has 15 residues. Here the CDR3 reads CASSQVFGRQETQYF. The CDR3, as DNA: TGTGCCAGCAGCCAAGTATTCGGTCGTCAAGAGACCCAGTACTTC.

The chain carries TRBV4-1 and TRBJ1-3, with D perhaps matching TRBD1 (6 bases). Trimming removed 4 bases from V and 3 bases from J, with 16 bases in between. The germline V gene has CDR1 MGHRA and CDR2 YSYEKL. CDR3 size: 16 residues. In nucleotides, the CDR3 is TGCGCCAGCAGCCCGAGAGGGCCAGGGGTTGGAAACACCATATATTTT. Protein: CASSPRGPGVGNTIYF.

The gene calls are TRBV9 and TRBJ1-1; tentatively, D is TRBD1 (6 bases). V gave up 0 bases and J gave up 5 bases, with 14 bases separating them. Germline lookup yields CDR1 SGDLS and CDR2 YYNGEE. This CDR3 comprises 15 residues. CDR3 bases: TGTGCCAGCAGCGTAGATTCAGGGGATGAAACTGAAGCTTTCTTT. Residues: CASSVDSGDETEAFF. The full variable domain, with the rest looked up from reference TRBV9 and TRBJ1-1, is DSGVTQTPKHLITATGQRVTLRCSPRSGDLSVYWYQQSLDQGLQFLIQYYNGEERAKGNILERFSAQQFPDLHSELNLSSLELGDSALYFCASSVDSGDETEAFFGQGTRLTVV.

The rearrangement joins TRBV29-1 to TRBJ2-5; tentatively, D is TRBD2 (5 bases). This CDR3 has 12 amino acids. From germline, CDR1 is SQVTM and CDR2 ANQGSEA. V was cut by 8 bases and J by 3 bases, with 13 bases left in between. The CDR3 protein is CSSDEGKETQYF. In nucleotides, the CDR3 is TGCAGCTCCGACGAGGGAAAAGAGACCCAGTACTTC.

The gene calls are TRBV21-1 and TRBJ1-4; TRBD1, the table's D call, was not compared with the DNA. TRBV21-1 is listed as a pseudogene. The CDR3 is made up of 16 amino acids. DNA of the CDR3: TGTGCCAGCAGCAAGTGTGGGGCAGGGGGTAATGAAAAACTGTTTTTT. This codes for CASSKCGAGGNEKLFF.

This clone was seen a few times. The rearrangement uses TRBV29-1 and TRBJ1-2; 8 nucleotides match TRBD1. Germline loops: CDR1 SQVTM, CDR2 ANQGSEA. Losses at the gene ends were 3 bases for V and 4 bases for J; bases not matched to a gene: 4. The CDR3 contains 13 residues. In nucleotides, the CDR3 is TGCAGCGTTGATTACGACAGGGGCTATGGCTACACCTTC. Translated, it gives CSVDYDRGYGYTF.

V gene TRBV18 combines with J gene TRBJ2-1, with TRBD1 as a possible D gene (6 bases). Trimming left V 3 bases short and J 2 bases short, with 11 bases between. The CDR3 contains 15 residues. Germline CDR1 is KGHSH and CDR2 is LQKENI. CDR3 loop: CASSPRQGPYNEQFF. CDR3 nucleotides: TGTGCCAGCTCACCGAGGCAGGGGCCCTACAATGAGCAGTTCTTC. Complete variable domain (other parts from reference TRBV18 and TRBJ2-1): NAGVMQNPRHLVRRRGQEARLRCSPMKGHSHVYWYRQLPEEGLKFMVYLQKENIIDESGMPKERFSAEFPKEGPSILRIQQVVRGDSAAYFCASSPRQGPYNEQFFGPGTRLTVL.

The table lists this clone with a few counts. The rearrangement uses TRBV7-2 and TRBJ1-2; 7 bases match TRBD1. The CDR3 is 16 residues long. Looked up from germline, CDR1 is SGHTA and CDR2 is FQGNSA. Trimming cost V 4 bases and J 8 bases; bases outside gene matches: 16. The CDR3 coding sequence is TGTGCCAGCAGCTCCTCTAGGGAAGGGGGCGCCTGGGGCTACACCTTC. Translating it yields CASSSSREGGAWGYTF.

In DNA form, the CDR3 reads TGTGCCAGCCCATCGGGGTGGGCCCCCTACGAGCAGTACGTC. Translation gives CASPSGWAPYEQYV. This sequence joins TRBV5-4 and TRBJ2-7, with D tentatively TRBD2 (5 bases). CDR1 and CDR2 (germline): SGHNT, YYREEE (reference sequence). The CDR3 covers 14 residues. V lost 7 bases to trimming and J lost 2 bases, with 16 bases between them.

The chain uses TRBV4-2 and TRBJ2-7, with 7 positions matching TRBD1. This CDR3 spans 13 amino acids. Unmatched junction bases numbered 6, after V lost 3 bases and J lost 7 bases. Germline V lookup: CDR1 LGHNA, CDR2 YNFKEQ. In nucleotides, the CDR3 is TGTGCCAGCAGCCAGCTACAGGGGTGGGAGCAGTACGTC. Its translation: CASSQLQGWEQYV.

This sequence joins TRBV15 and TRBJ1-4; no clear D gene. The CDR3 sequence is 15 residues long. The V gene's germline CDR1 is LNHNV and CDR2 YYDKDF (reference sequence). V shed 0 bases and J shed 8 bases, with 13 bases lying between them. The CDR3 reads CATSREPQASEKLFF. The CDR3 coding sequence is TGTGCCACCAGCAGAGAGCCCCAGGCGAGCGAAAAACTGTTTTTT.

A single count supports this clone. The V call is TRBV14, the J call TRBJ2-4; 12 positions agree with TRBD2. CDR1 is SGHDN and CDR2 is FVKESK in the germline V gene. This CDR3 spans 15 amino acids. Trimming took 4 bases from V and 9 from J; bases not matched to a gene: 7. The DNA of the CDR3 is TGTGCCAGCAGCCGAACGACTAGCGGGGGAGGCATTCAGTACTTC. Residues: CASSRTTSGGGIQYF.